The entry below gives a single T cell receptor beta chain sequence along with its context. The CDR3 consists of 16 residues. V lost 1 base to trimming and J lost 6 bases; unmatched junction nucleotides: 10. The germline gives CDR1 LGHDT, CDR2 YNNKEL (reference sequence). The data were obtained in a study of blood T cell repertoires in COVID-19. TCRdb's table, derived via immunoSEQ multiplex PCR, lists solely in-frame clones and lacks some. The sample holds about 130,000 clones, around 88% seen once. The chain uses TRBV3-1 (or the pseudogene TRBV3-2) and TRBJ1-2; 8 bases fit TRBD1. This clonotype was obtained from a woman between 50 and 59 years old who had recovered from COVID-19. The specimen sequenced was PBMCs or T cells enriched from blood (not recorded which). CDR3 sequence: CASSQGIRTGKDGYTF. For the CDR3, the DNA is TGTGCCAGCAGCCAAGGTATTAGGACAGGGAAAGATGGCTACACCTTC.